The 24 T cell receptor beta chains below were found in one sample sequenced in a study of blood T cell repertoires in COVID-19. Sequencing used immunoSEQ multiplex PCR; TCRdb keeps in-frame clones, though not all of them. The sample has 32,000 or so clones, around 90% seen once. The source material was peripheral blood. These receptors were collected from a human donor in a cohort sampled during active COVID-19.

The gene calls are TRBV11-2 and TRBJ2-4; TRBD2 aligns across 11 bases. Germline trimming cut 0 bases from V and 9 bases from J; bases unmatched to any gene: 7. The V gene's germline CDR1 is SGHAT and CDR2 FQNNGV. This CDR3 has 16 residues. As DNA, the CDR3 is TGTGCCAGCAGCTTAGATAGCGGGAGGGGGGTTTTCATTCAGTACTTC. Residues: CASSLDSGRGVFIQYF. Combining the CDR3 with reference TRBV11-2 and TRBJ2-4 gives the whole variable domain EAGVAQSPRYKIIEKRQSVAFWCNPISGHATLYWYQQILGQGPKLLIQFQNNGVVDDSQLPKDRFSAERLKGVDSTLKIQPAKLEDSAVYLCASSLDSGRGVFIQYFGAGTRLSVL.

The V gene is TRBV5-1, the J gene TRBJ2-5; unclear D gene. The CDR3 covers 15 residues. The V gene's germline CDR1 is SGHRS and CDR2 YFSETQ. V dropped 3 bases and J dropped 1 base, with 13 bases sitting between them. The CDR3 region has the DNA TGCGCCAGCAGCTCCTGGCCCCAGTCCCAAGAGACCCAGTACTTC. Residues: CASSSWPQSQETQYF.

The CDR3 here is CASSMGQSYEQYF. DNA for the CDR3: TGTGCCAGCAGCATGGGACAGTCCTACGAGCAGTACTTC. V usage is TRBV6-5 and J usage is TRBJ2-7; TRBD1 aligns across 7 bases. Germline assignment: CDR1 MNHEY and CDR2 SVGAGI. This CDR3 spans 13 amino acids. V lost 6 bases to trimming and J lost 1 base; unmatched junction nucleotides: 3.

The J gene is TRBJ1-6, the V gene TRBV5-1; 9 nucleotides match TRBD1. CDR3 length: 14 amino acids. Germline V gives CDR1 SGHRS, CDR2 YFSETQ. The J segment lost 8 bases and the V segment lost 5 bases, leaving 5 bases of the junction unmatched. The CDR3 nucleotides are TGCGCCAGCAGAATCGACAGGGGGGATTCACCCCTCCACTTT. This encodes CASRIDRGDSPLHF.

This chain joins TRBV3-1 (or the pseudogene TRBV3-2) and TRBJ1-2, with 10 positions matching TRBD1. J was trimmed by 7 bases and V by 4 bases; bases with no gene match: 12. This CDR3 has 16 residues. Germline-derived CDR1 and CDR2 are LGHDT and YNNKEL (reference sequence). The CDR3 DNA is TGTGCCAGCAGCCCTCCGGGACAGGGGCTGGTGGGTGGCTACACCTTC. Protein sequence: CASSPPGQGLVGGYTF.

A note on this clone: The same CDR3 arises from other DNA sequences in this sample as well. The chain joins TRBV3-1 (or the pseudogene TRBV3-2) to TRBJ2-2; a possible D gene is TRBD2 (6 bases). This CDR3 is built from 15 residues. V was pared by 2 bases and J by 4 bases, with 11 bases between. The germline CDR1 and CDR2 sequences are LGHDT and YNNKEL (reference sequence). CDR3 sequence (DNA): TGTGCCAGCAGCCAACGGGGGAGAGGCACCGGGGAGCTGTTTTTT. Amino acid sequence: CASSQRGRGTGELFF.

The chain couples TRBV5-5 to TRBJ1-3; 10 bases map to TRBD1. V lost 7 bases and J lost 3; bases outside the gene matches: 10. CDR1 is SGHKS, CDR2 YYEKEE, per germline (reference sequence). The CDR3 is made up of 16 amino acids. The CDR3, as DNA: TGTGCCAGCGGCGCCCGACAGGGGGCAGGTGGAAACACCATATATTTT. It is translated as CASGARQGAGGNTIYF.

The chain employs TRBV7-6 and TRBJ2-1, with 11 bases aligning to TRBD2. The V and J ends lost 7 bases and 7 bases, in that order; junction bases with no gene match: 9. Germline V gives CDR1 SGHVS, CDR2 FNYEAQ. This CDR3 comprises 15 residues. CDR3 DNA: TGTGCCAGCACCCTAAATAGCGGGAGGGTGAATGAGCAGTTCTTC. Translated, it gives CASTLNSGRVNEQFF.

The J gene is TRBJ1-1, the V gene TRBV2, with 7 bases identical to TRBD1. The trim removed 8 bases at V and 5 bases at J, leaving 14 bases unmatched. This CDR3 region has 15 residues. Germline CDR1 reads SNHLY; CDR2 reads FYNNEI. The CDR3 DNA follows: TGTGCCAGCGAGTTAAAAGCAGGGGGTTATACTGAAGCTTTCTTT. The encoded protein is CASELKAGGYTEAFF.

The V and J genes are TRBV13 and TRBJ1-1, with 7 bases that match TRBD1. This CDR3 is built from 11 residues. V dropped 5 bases and J dropped 11; count of bases not matched to a gene: 5. The germline CDR1 and CDR2 sequences are PRHDT and FYEKMQ (reference sequence). The CDR3 region has the DNA TGTGCCAGCAGCCGTGAGGGGGCGGCTTTCTTT. Translation: CASSREGAAFF.

The chain is built from TRBV11-2 and TRBJ2-1; TRBD2 matches at 12 bases. The CDR3 spans 14 residues. Germline-derived CDR1 and CDR2 are SGHAT and FQNNGV. With V trimmed by 0 bases and J by 15 bases, 6 bases remained unmatched. The CDR3: CASSLDRTSGIRFF. In DNA form, the CDR3 reads TGTGCCAGCAGCTTAGATAGGACTAGCGGGATACGGTTCTTC. The variable domain in full, completed from reference TRBV11-2 and TRBJ2-1, reads EAGVAQSPRYKIIEKRQSVAFWCNPISGHATLYWYQQILGQGPKLLIQFQNNGVVDDSQLPKDRFSAERLKGVDSTLKIQPAKLEDSAVYLCASSLDRTSGIRFFGPGTRLTVL.

This clone was seen only once. The J gene is TRBJ2-1, the V gene TRBV9; 14 nucleotides agree with TRBD2. V was clipped by 0 bases and J by 7 bases; unmatched bases: 3. The CDR3 is 16 residues long. Germline assignment: CDR1 SGDLS and CDR2 YYNGEE. The CDR3 DNA reads as TGTGCCAGCAGCGTAGGGACTAGCGGGGGGCAAAATGAGCAGTTCTTC. Protein sequence: CASSVGTSGGQNEQFF.

The CDR3 DNA reads TGTGCCAGCAGCCAAGTGGAAAGGCGGGGCAATGAGCAGTTCTTC. Protein sequence: CASSQVERRGNEQFF. The V call is TRBV3-1 (or the pseudogene TRBV3-2), the J call TRBJ2-1, with a tentative D call TRBD2 (6 bases). Germline CDR1 reads LGHDT; CDR2 reads YNNKEL (reference sequence). CDR3 size: 15 residues. V was shortened by 1 base and J by 6 bases, with 13 bases between the two germline ends.

The V and J genes are TRBV2 and TRBJ1-1, with D maybe TRBD1 (5 bases). Looked up from germline, CDR1 is SNHLY and CDR2 is FYNNEI. Deletions cut 6 bases from V and 2 bases from J, with 13 bases between. The CDR3 consists of 14 residues. CDR3 bases: TGTGCCAGCAGGGCCCTAGGGGCCAACACTGAAGCTTTCTTT. Its translation: CASRALGANTEAFF.

The chain couples TRBV7-2 to TRBJ1-5; TRBD1 might be the D (6 bases). The V gene's germline CDR1 is SGHTA and CDR2 FQGNSA. Trimming shortened V by 6 bases and J by 6 bases, and 12 bases separated the two germline ends. The CDR3 sequence is 13 residues long. The CDR3 sequence is CASSQWTAQPQHF. CDR3 bases: TGTGCCAGCAGTCAATGGACAGCTCAGCCCCAGCATTTT. Complete variable domain (other parts from reference TRBV7-2 and TRBJ1-5): GAGVSQSPSNKVTEKGKDVELRCDPISGHTALYWYRQSLGQGLEFLIYFQGNSAPDKSGLPSDRFSAERTGGSVSTLTIQRTQQEDSAVYLCASSQWTAQPQHFGDGTRLSIL.

CDR3 region: CASSQVGEAGGLNEQFF. The CDR3 DNA is TGTGCCAGCAGCCAAGTAGGGGAGGCGGGGGGGCTGAATGAGCAGTTCTTC. The V and J genes are TRBV3-1 (or the pseudogene TRBV3-2) and TRBJ2-1, with TRBD2 identical over 9 bases. V was clipped by 1 base and J by 7 bases; unmatched bases: 11. CDR1 is LGHDT and CDR2 is YNNKEL in the germline V gene (reference sequence). The CDR3 extends over 17 amino acids.

The V gene is TRBV6-6, the J gene TRBJ2-7; 8 bases map to TRBD2. The V gene end was trimmed by 4 bases and the J gene end by 4 bases; junction bases not matched to a gene: 6. There are 14 residues in the CDR3. Germline V gene lookup returns CDR1 MNHNY and CDR2 SVGAGI (reference sequence). Here the CDR3 DNA reads TGTGCCAGCAGTTTCTCGGGGGGGGAGTACGAGCAGTACTTC. Its translation is CASSFSGGEYEQYF.

The chain joins TRBV5-4 to TRBJ2-3, with D uncertain. The CDR3 runs 13 residues. CDR1 SGHNT and CDR2 YYREEE come from the germline V gene (reference sequence). Trimming cost V 2 bases and J 1 base, with 5 bases left between them. CDR3 sequence: CASSFPGTDTQYF. The CDR3, as DNA: TGTGCCAGCAGCTTCCCAGGCACAGATACGCAGTATTTT. The whole variable domain, remainder taken from reference TRBV5-4 and TRBJ2-3, is ETGVTQSPTHLIKTRGQQVTLRCSSQSGHNTVSWYQQALGQGPQFIFQYYREEENGRGNFPPRFSGLQFPNYSSELNVNALELDDSALYLCASSFPGTDTQYFGPGTRLTVL.

The chain employs TRBV11-3 and TRBJ2-5, with TRBD2 as a possible D gene (5 bases). This CDR3 is 15 amino acids long. Looked up from germline, CDR1 is SGHNT and CDR2 is YENEEA. The ends were cut back, 1 base at V and 2 bases at J, with 11 bases in the middle. CDR3 in DNA: TGTGCCAGCAGCTTAGGGACTCACCAACAAGAGACCCAGTACTTC. Protein product: CASSLGTHQQETQYF. The whole variable domain, remainder taken from reference TRBV11-3 and TRBJ2-5, is EAGVVQSPRYKIIEKKQPVAFWCNPISGHNTLYWYLQNLGQGPELLIRYENEEAVDDSQLPKDRFSAERLKGVDSTLKIQPAELGDSAVYLCASSLGTHQQETQYFGPGTRLLVL.

V is TRBV11-2 and J is TRBJ2-1, with 12 bases lining up with TRBD2. The CDR3 is 18 residues long. CDR1 and CDR2 (germline): SGHAT, FQNNGV. J lost 7 bases, V lost 4 bases, and 14 bases had no gene match. The CDR3 region is CASSSKPRLAGGVNEQFF. The CDR3 coding sequence is TGTGCCAGCAGCTCCAAACCCCGTCTAGCGGGAGGGGTAAATGAGCAGTTCTTC.

The chain carries TRBV6-1 and TRBJ1-5; D call uncertain. V dropped 3 bases and J dropped 2 bases, with 11 bases sitting between them. CDR1 and CDR2 from the germline V gene are MNHNS and SASEGT. The CDR3 runs to 15 residues. The CDR3 DNA sequence: TGTGCCAGCAGTGAGCGGGGTCAGGGCAATCAGCCCCAGCATTTT. Translation gives CASSERGQGNQPQHF.

The chain is built from TRBV15 and TRBJ2-6; tentatively, D is TRBD1 (7 bases). This CDR3 comprises 17 residues. Germline assignment: CDR1 LNHNV and CDR2 YYDKDF (reference sequence). The V end was cut by 3 bases, the J end by 3 bases, with 15 bases between. Here the CDR3 reads CATSRSLQGGGANVLTF. CDR3 in DNA: TGTGCCACCAGCAGGAGCCTCCAGGGGGGTGGGGCCAACGTCCTGACTTTC.

V and J are TRBV5-1 and TRBJ1-1, with D unresolved. The CDR3 is 14 amino acids. V lost 0 bases to trimming and J lost 2 bases, with 8 bases between them. CDR1 is SGHRS, CDR2 YFSETQ, per germline. The CDR3 coding sequence is TGCGCCAGCAGCTTGGGCCGACTAAACACTGAAGCTTTCTTT. Translating it yields CASSLGRLNTEAFF.

V usage is TRBV18 and J usage is TRBJ1-2; 10 bases map to TRBD1. The CDR3 extends over 20 amino acids. V lost 3 bases, J lost 4 bases, and 20 bases stayed unmatched. Germline V gene sequence: CDR1 KGHSH, CDR2 LQKENI. The chain's CDR3 is CASSPRTVTYGQGGGYGYTF. Here the CDR3 DNA reads TGTGCCAGCTCACCGAGGACCGTAACGTACGGACAGGGGGGCGGCTATGGCTACACCTTC.